These 15 T cell receptor beta chains came from one sample sequenced in a study of neurological immune-mediated disorders. MiXCR, run by TCRdb on the 5' RACE reads, gives a single entry per CDR3 protein. The sample holds about 80,000 distinct CDR3 sequences; more than 5% are singletons and the top ten take over 6.5%. Time point: longitudinal time-point 2. Sequencing was done on a sample of PBMCs. Every receptor here comes from a woman aged 55-70 years with multiple sclerosis.

This clonotype was seen ten or more times. This rearrangement joins TRBV3-1 to TRBJ2-7; TRBD2 aligns across 11 bases. Per germline, CDR1 LGHDT and CDR2 YNNKEL (reference sequence). V shed 4 bases and J 5 bases; nucleotides not matched to a gene: 7. The CDR3 totals 15 residues. CDR3 residues: CASSPFSGGANEQYF. The CDR3 bases are TGTGCCAGCAGCCCCTTTAGCGGGGGGGCTAACGAGCAGTACTTC.

This clonotype has at least ten counts. This chain connects TRBV2 to TRBJ1-6, with a weak D call TRBD1 (5 bases). Germline assignment: CDR1 SNHLY and CDR2 FYNNEI. This CDR3 region has 15 residues. V lost 8 bases to trimming and J lost 4 bases, with 15 bases between them. CDR3 DNA sequence: TGTGCCAGCCGACAGTCTCCTCTATATAATTCACCCCTCCACTTT. This gives the protein CASRQSPLYNSPLHF.

The table lists this clonotype with many counts. J is TRBJ2-1 and V is TRBV20-1; 9 bases line up with TRBD2. After removal of 0 bases from V and 2 bases from J, the junction contained 5 bases not matched to a gene. CDR1 is DFQATT and CDR2 is SNEGSKA in the germline V gene (reference sequence). The CDR3 consists of 16 residues. In DNA form, the CDR3 reads TGCAGTGCTAGAGATCCTAGCGGGATGGCCTACAATGAGCAGTTCTTC. It yields the protein CSARDPSGMAYNEQFF.

In its sample, this clonotype was seen many times. The chain employs TRBV9 and TRBJ2-7; TRBD2 aligns across 7 bases. Germline V CDR1 and CDR2: SGDLS, YYNGEE. The CDR3 sequence is 17 residues long. V was clipped by 3 bases and J by 3 bases; unmatched bases: 15. CDR3 loop: CASSGGTGWEGIYEQYF. DNA of the CDR3: TGTGCCAGCAGCGGCGGGACGGGGTGGGAGGGTATCTACGAGCAGTACTTC.

This clonotype was seen repeatedly, ten times or more. This sequence joins TRBV5-1 and TRBJ1-1, with TRBD1 identical over 10 bases. With V trimmed by 4 bases and J by 6 bases, 3 bases remained unmatched. The germline gives CDR1 SGHRS, CDR2 YFSETQ. The CDR3 runs to 13 residues. This CDR3 reads CASSQTGGPEAFF. CDR3 DNA sequence: TGCGCCAGCAGCCAGACAGGGGGCCCTGAAGCTTTCTTT.

This clonotype has a handful of counts. The chain links TRBV25-1 to TRBJ1-2; the match to TRBD1 covers 8 bases. The J segment lost 5 bases and the V segment lost 8 bases, leaving 7 bases of the junction unmatched. Per germline, CDR1 MGHDK and CDR2 SYGVNS. The CDR3 has 13 amino acids. The CDR3 coding sequence is TGTGCCAGCCTGGGACAGGACCTTTATGGCTACACCTTC. Translating gives CASLGQDLYGYTF.

This clonotype was recorded at least ten times. The rearrangement uses TRBV20-1 and TRBJ1-5; perhaps TRBD1 as D (5 bases). The germline gives CDR1 DFQATT, CDR2 SNEGSKA (reference sequence). The V gene lost 7 bases and the J gene lost 1 base, with 8 bases spanning the gap. The CDR3 is 12 residues long. The CDR3 sequence: CSVGESNQPQHF. As DNA, the CDR3 is TGCAGTGTAGGGGAGAGCAATCAGCCCCAGCATTTT.

This clonotype has at least ten counts. The J gene is TRBJ2-5, the V gene TRBV3-1; D is unresolved. Trimming removed 0 bases at V and 5 bases at J, with 13 bases between. Germline CDR1 is LGHDT and CDR2 is YNNKEL (reference sequence). This CDR3 region has 15 residues. In DNA, the CDR3 is TGTGCCAGCAGCCAAGATACGTCCAGTAGGGAGACCCAGTACTTC. Translated, it gives CASSQDTSSRETQYF.

This clonotype was counted ten times or more. This chain connects TRBV5-1 to TRBJ2-2; 8 bases are shared with TRBD2. This CDR3 is 16 amino acids long. The V gene's germline CDR1 is SGHRS and CDR2 YFSETQ. The trim removed 0 bases at V and 2 bases at J, leaving 3 bases unmatched. The CDR3, as DNA: TGCGCCAGCAGCTTGGACGGGGGGGCCAACACCGGGGAGCTGTTTTTT. As protein: CASSLDGGANTGELFF.

This clonotype was detected many times. This chain links TRBV5-1 with TRBJ1-2; D gene unclear. Trimming stripped 4 bases from V and 0 bases from J, with 7 bases between. The CDR3 is made up of 13 amino acids. Germline assignment: CDR1 SGHRS and CDR2 YFSETQ. The DNA for the CDR3 is TGCGCCAGCAGCCGGGGTGCTAACTATGGCTACACCTTC. This gives the protein CASSRGANYGYTF.

This clonotype was detected ten times or more. The J gene is TRBJ1-2, the V gene TRBV20-1; 8 bases align to TRBD1. This CDR3 has 14 residues. Germline-derived CDR1 and CDR2 are DFQATT and SNEGSKA (reference sequence). J gave up 5 bases and V 0 bases, and 5 bases lay outside the gene matches. CDR3: CSARDPGGVYGYTF. The CDR3 DNA sequence: TGCAGTGCTAGAGATCCAGGGGGCGTTTATGGCTACACCTTC.

This clonotype was seen at least ten times. The chain links TRBV5-1 to TRBJ1-2; 9 bases fit TRBD1. The CDR3 length is 14 residues. CDR1 and CDR2 from the germline V gene are SGHRS and YFSETQ. Trimming removed 0 bases from V and 10 bases from J; junction bases left unmatched: 7. CDR3 DNA sequence: TGCGCCAGCAGCTTGGACAGGGGGCGTGTGGACTACACCTTC. It translates to CASSLDRGRVDYTF.

There are many counts of this clonotype. V usage is TRBV20-1 and J usage is TRBJ2-1; the D gene is possibly TRBD2 (5 bases). The CDR3 is made up of 14 amino acids. CDR1 and CDR2 (germline): DFQATT, SNEGSKA (reference sequence). V lost 3 bases, J lost 10 bases, and 19 bases lay in between. This CDR3 reads CSASKAVGRGEQFF. The CDR3 nucleotides are TGCAGTGCTAGTAAGGCAGTAGGGCGCGGGGAGCAGTTCTTC.

The chain links TRBV3-1 to TRBJ1-6, with a possible D match to TRBD1 (5 bases). The CDR3 length is 15 residues. Germline V gene lookup returns CDR1 LGHDT and CDR2 YNNKEL (reference sequence). With 4 bases removed from V and 14 bases from J, the gap between germline ends came to 21 bases. This CDR3 reads CASSREGQGVVALHF. As DNA, the CDR3 is TGTGCCAGCAGCCGAGAAGGCCAGGGTGTGGTGGCCCTCCACTTT.

This clonotype was found many times. The chain joins TRBV21-1 to TRBJ1-3; the D call TRBD1 from the table was never checked on the DNA. TRBV21-1 is shown as a pseudogene. The CDR3 has 16 residues. Here the CDR3 reads CASRPPFRGSGNTIYF. The CDR3, as DNA: TGTGCCAGCAGACCCCCGTTTAGGGGCAGTGGAAACACCATATATTTT.